Detailed here is one TCR beta chain. These data belong to a study of blood T cells in healthy people across ages. It was with a sample-barcoded 5' primer and a J-beta primer mix that a second PCR of roughly 7 to 11 cycles was run. TCRdb reprocessed the 5' RACE reads with MiXCR, giving one entry per CDR3 protein. The table shows roughly 800,000 distinct CDR3 sequences, with roughly 60% occurring only once. The junction had 5 bases not matched to a gene; V was cut back by 4 bases and J by 3 bases. The germline V gene encodes CDR1 SQVTM and CDR2 ANQGSEA. The CDR3 length is 14 residues. The V call is TRBV29-1, the J call TRBJ2-1; TRBD2 matches at 8 bases. Sequenced input: blood. This sequence was found in a man younger than 45 in good health. CDR3: CSVVRGGLYNEQFF. In DNA, the CDR3 is TGCAGCGTTGTTCGGGGGGGCCTCTACAATGAGCAGTTCTTC.